This T cell receptor (beta chain) was recorded in a study of T cells after yellow fever vaccination. Study summary: Low-cell-number fractions were prepared with SMART-Seq v4 Ultra Low Input.

Points from the study as a whole: Most primary-vaccination clones reappeared after the booster (approximately 95% CD4, about 88% CD8). A small proportion of clonotypes was detected in both the CD4 and CD8 compartments.

The V end lost 5 bases, the J end lost 3 bases, and 14 bases lay between the germline ends. This CDR3 is 14 amino acids long. Generation of TCR cDNA used 5'RACE template switching (which added a universal primer site and UMIs). TCRdb passed the 5' RACE reads through MiXCR, listing each CDR3 protein once. The sample gives 240,000 or so distinct CDR3 sequences, roughly 7.2% of which show up once; 0.65% to 0.9% is in the top ten. This clonotype has a handful of counts. Its antigen is undetermined. This sequence was found in a man aged 30 to 45 who received the YFV17D yellow fever vaccine. The chain joins TRBV12-3 or TRBV12-4 to TRBJ2-7; a possible D gene is TRBD1 (7 bases). The specimen was CD4+ T cells sorted from PBMCs, collected 15 days after the yellow fever booster vaccination. The CDR3 here is CASSGGGTVYEQYF. CDR3 sequence (DNA): TGTGCCAGCAGTGGGGGCGGGACAGTCTACGAGCAGTACTTC.